Listed here are 8 T cell receptor beta chains from one sample, sequenced in a study of cytomegalovirus exposure and HLA in healthy donors. 13 Jbeta primers and 60 Vbeta primers were used for the PCR. Using immunoSEQ multiplex PCR, the repertoire was profiled, and TCRdb retains in-frame clones only, with some absent. The data hold around 170,000 clones, with around 84% observed a single time. Sequencing was performed on PBMCs. Source of these receptors: a woman between 45 and 65 years old in good health and CMV-seropositive.

The CDR3 nucleotides read TGTGCCAGCAGTTCTGGGGGGGGAAACTACTACGAGCAGTACTTC. The encoded protein is CASSSGGGNYYEQYF. This rearrangement joins TRBV28 to TRBJ2-7, with 7 bases aligning to TRBD2. J lost 3 bases, V lost 4 bases, and 9 bases had no gene match. Looked up from germline, CDR1 is MDHEN and CDR2 is SYDVKM. CDR3 length: 15 amino acids.

This chain links TRBV13 with TRBJ2-5; 8 bases map to TRBD2. CDR1 and CDR2 (germline): PRHDT, FYEKMQ (reference sequence). The CDR3 runs to 17 residues. J was trimmed by 3 bases and V by 4 bases; bases with no gene match: 13. In DNA, the CDR3 is TGTGCCAGCAGCTCGAGGACTAGCACCAAAGGGGAAGAGACCCAGTACTTC. This codes for CASSSRTSTKGEETQYF. Based on the CDR3 plus reference TRBV13 and TRBJ2-5, the full variable domain is AAGVIQSPRHLIKEKRETATLKCYPIPRHDTVYWYQQGPGQDPQFLISFYEKMQSDKGSIPDRFSAQQFSDYHSELNMSSLELGDSALYFCASSSRTSTKGEETQYFGPGTRLLVL.

The rearrangement links TRBV11-2 to TRBJ2-7; D is unresolved. The CDR3 loop spans 12 amino acids. V was shortened by 5 bases and J by 6 bases, with 11 bases between the two germline ends. Germline loops: CDR1 SGHAT, CDR2 FQNNGV. The CDR3 coding sequence is TGTGCCAGCAGCCTCCAGTTTTTCGAGCAGTACTTC. It is translated as CASSLQFFEQYF.

The gene calls are TRBV7-9 and TRBJ1-1, with 11 bases that match TRBD1. This CDR3 contains 16 residues. J gave up 4 bases and V 1 base, and 5 bases lay outside the gene matches. Germline CDR1 SEHNR, CDR2 FQNEAQ (reference sequence). CDR3 region: CASSLGTGTGGTEAFF. The DNA for the CDR3 is TGTGCCAGCAGCTTAGGGACCGGGACAGGGGGCACTGAAGCTTTCTTT.

The rearrangement uses TRBV7-2 and TRBJ2-3, with 7 bases fitting TRBD1. With V trimmed by 6 bases and J by 2 bases, 8 bases remained unmatched. Germline V gene sequence: CDR1 SGHTA, CDR2 FQGNSA. This CDR3 comprises 15 residues. The CDR3: CASSIDRVPTDTQYF. CDR3 bases: TGTGCCAGCAGTATTGACAGGGTACCCACAGATACGCAGTATTTT.

The rearrangement uses TRBV7-2 and TRBJ1-2; 10 bases line up with TRBD1. The CDR3 consists of 14 residues. V trimming: 5 bases; J trimming: 7 bases; junction bases outside the gene matches: 7. CDR1 is SGHTA, CDR2 FQGNSA, per germline. The CDR3 spells CASSTDRGQVGYTF. CDR3 coding DNA: TGTGCCAGCAGCACCGACAGGGGGCAAGTTGGCTACACCTTC.

The chain has TRBV4-1 and TRBJ2-3, with 7 bases matching TRBD2. V trimming: 2 bases; J trimming: 2 bases; junction bases outside the gene matches: 7. The CDR3 is made up of 16 amino acids. Germline V gene lookup returns CDR1 MGHRA and CDR2 YSYEKL. This CDR3 is CASSQQGLQNTDTQYF. CDR3 DNA sequence: TGCGCCAGCAGCCAACAGGGACTACAAAACACAGATACGCAGTATTTT.

CDR3 DNA: TGTGCCAGCAGCGAACAACGACTAGCCAGAGAGACCCAGTACTTC. Encoded protein: CASSEQRLARETQYF. The rearrangement uses TRBV6-5 and TRBJ2-5, with 7 bases fitting TRBD2. Per germline, CDR1 MNHEY and CDR2 SVGAGI. V shed 6 bases, J shed 4 bases, and the junction held 11 bases outside the gene matches. The CDR3 sequence is 15 residues long.